A single sample is the source of the 3 T cell receptor beta chains below, sequenced in a study of cytomegalovirus exposure and HLA in healthy donors. The PCR was carried out with 60 Vbeta primers and 13 Jbeta primers. The table came from immunoSEQ multiplex PCR; TCRdb's copy has only in-frame clones and leaves some out. Of 150,000 or so clones in the sample, about 85% were seen once. The sequencing sample was made of PBMCs. These receptors all come from a man in his fifties in good health and CMV-seropositive.

The CDR3 loop reads CASSLDSDYGYTF. CDR3 DNA: TGCGCCAGCAGCTTAGACAGCGACTATGGCTACACCTTC. The rearrangement uses TRBV5-1 and TRBJ1-2; a weak D match, TRBD1 (5 bases). Germline V CDR1 and CDR2: SGHRS, YFSETQ. The germline V and J ends were trimmed by 2 bases and 3 bases, with 8 bases remaining between them. This CDR3 comprises 13 residues.

The rearrangement joins TRBV6-1 to TRBJ2-7, with TRBD2 as a possible D gene (6 bases). V was clipped by 7 bases and J by 5 bases, with 15 bases between them. CDR1 is MNHNS, CDR2 SASEGT, per germline. The CDR3 runs 13 residues. CDR3 in amino acids: CASMDLRGHEQYF. The CDR3 DNA follows: TGTGCCAGCATGGACCTGCGGGGCCACGAGCAGTACTTC.

V is TRBV4-1 and J is TRBJ1-1; D not certain. With 0 bases removed from V and 0 bases from J, the gap between germline ends came to 8 bases. The CDR3 runs to 15 residues. Germline CDR1 MGHRA, CDR2 YSYEKL. CDR3 nucleotide sequence: TGCGCCAGCAGCCAAGAGGGCAGCCTGAACACTGAAGCTTTCTTT. Amino acids: CASSQEGSLNTEAFF.